The rows below give T cell receptor beta chains drawn from one sample of a study of blood T cell repertoires in COVID-19. Sequencing was performed with immunoSEQ multiplex PCR; in TCRdb, only in-frame clones are kept and a portion is missing. Of under 200,000 clones in the sample, over 75% were seen once. Source material: peripheral blood. Receptors were obtained from a man in his forties or fifties with active or convalescent COVID-19. CDR3s include the opening cysteine and the closing phenylalanine or tryptophan. The order of the fields is J gene, D gene, V gene, clone size, CDR3 DNA, CDR3 protein. D genes are given only for firm matches. Clone size is shown for a subset of rows, as once, few, many or a class of expanded clone.

TRBJ2-3	-	TRBV3-1/TRBV3-2	-	TGTGCCAGCAGACTGACTGTGGTCGATACGCAGTATTTT	CASRLTVVDTQYF
TRBJ2-5	TRBD2	TRBV11-2	-	TGTGCCAGCAGCTTAGTAACTAGCGGGGGCCAAGAGACCCAGTACTTC	CASSLVTSGGQETQYF
TRBJ2-1	TRBD2	TRBV18	-	TGTGCCAGCTCGCCAAGCGGGGCCGCCCTAAATGAGCAGTTCTTC	CASSPSGAALNEQFF
TRBJ1-3	-	TRBV7-2	-	TGTGCCAGCAGCTTCGAGGCTGGAAACACCATATATTTT	CASSFEAGNTIYF
TRBJ1-3	-	TRBV7-9	-	TGTGCCAGCAGCCCCCAGGCTTTCTCTGGAAACACCATATATTTT	CASSPQAFSGNTIYF
TRBJ2-1	-	TRBV30	-	TGTGCCTGGCGTAGGGGCTTCAGCTCCTACAATGAGCAGTTCTTC	CAWRRGFSSYNEQFF
TRBJ2-3	TRBD1	TRBV4-3	-	TGCGCCAGCAGCCAAGATCGGCAGGGGGCTAGCACAGATACGCAGTATTTT	CASSQDRQGASTDTQYF
TRBJ1-1	-	TRBV10-2	-	TGCGCCAGCAGTGAGTCGACTACTGAAGCTTTCTTT	CASSESTTEAFF
TRBJ1-2	TRBD1	TRBV7-9	-	TGTGCCAGCAGCTTAGGGACAGGAGCTAACTATGGCTACACCTTC	CASSLGTGANYGYTF
TRBJ1-1	-	TRBV7-2	-	TGTGCCAGCAGCGCAGGGATAGCAGCTTTCTTT	CASSAGIAAFF
TRBJ2-3	-	TRBV5-1	-	TGCGCCAGCAGCTTCCGGGGAGGCACAGATACGCAGTATTTT	CASSFRGGTDTQYF
TRBJ1-1	-	TRBV30	-	TGTGCCTTGACAGCCTTGAACACTGAAGCTTTCTTT	CALTALNTEAFF
TRBJ1-6	-	TRBV25-1	-	TGTGCCAGTCCCCGCGGGGGCCTGAGCTCCTATAATTCACCCCTCCACTTT	CASPRGGLSSYNSPLHF
TRBJ2-2	TRBD2	TRBV19	-	TGTGCCAGTAAGACTAGCGGGGGGGCCCACACCGGGGAGCTGTTTTTT	CASKTSGGAHTGELFF
TRBJ1-1	-	TRBV2	many	TGTGCCAGCCGACAGGCCTCGGGGTACACTGAAGCTTTCTTT	CASRQASGYTEAFF
TRBJ2-2	TRBD1	TRBV5-5	-	TGTGCCAGCAGCTCTACAAGGACAGGGATTAACACCGGGGAGCTGTTTTTT	CASSSTRTGINTGELFF
TRBJ1-1	-	TRBV19	-	TGTGCCAGTAGTATCGATAACTCAATGAACACTGAAGCTTTCTTT	CASSIDNSMNTEAFF
TRBJ1-5	-	TRBV5-1	few	TGCGCCAGCAGCTTGGACAGTAGCAATCAGCCCCAGCATTTT	CASSLDSSNQPQHF
TRBJ1-1	TRBD1	TRBV29-1	-	TGCAGCGTTGAAGATCGAGGACAGGGGACTGTTAACACTGAAGCTTTCTTT	CSVEDRGQGTVNTEAFF
TRBJ2-2	TRBD1	TRBV24-1	-	TGTGCCACCAGTCGAAGGGGGCGGTGGACCGGGGAGCTGTTTTTT	CATSRRGRWTGELFF
TRBJ1-6	TRBD1	TRBV7-3	-	TGTGCCAGCAGCTTAAAGGGACAGACACCCCTCCACTTT	CASSLKGQTPLHF
TRBJ2-7	TRBD1	TRBV30	-	TGTGCCTGCGGGACAGGGAATGAGTACGAGCAGTACTTC	CACGTGNEYEQYF
TRBJ2-2	-	TRBV6-2/TRBV6-3	-	TGTGCCAGCAGTTATGTTCGACAGGGGGAGCTGTTTTTT	CASSYVRQGELFF
TRBJ2-3	TRBD2	TRBV6-4	-	TGTGCCAGCAGTGACTCTAGCGGGGGGGCCCCAGATACGCAGTATTTT	CASSDSSGGAPDTQYF
TRBJ2-3	-	TRBV9	-	TGTGCCAGCAGCCCCTTTTTGGAGGGGGGGGGAGATACGCAGTATTTT	CASSPFLEGGGDTQYF
TRBJ1-2	-	TRBV2	-	TGTGCCAGCAGTGCGGCCGAGGTCTATGGCTACACCTTC	CASSAAEVYGYTF
TRBJ2-5	TRBD2	TRBV9	-	TGTGCCAGCGCCGTAGCGGGGGGGAGGGCAGAGACCCAGTACTTC	CASAVAGGRAETQYF
TRBJ1-3	-	TRBV5-6	-	TGTGCCAGCACCGTGTCGGGAGGGAACACCATATATTTT	CASTVSGGNTIYF
TRBJ1-2	-	TRBV6-5	-	TGTGCCGGAGGCAGGGAGGGGGGTGGCTACACCTTC	CAGGREGGGYTF
TRBJ1-1	-	TRBV5-1	-	TGCGCCAGCAGCCTCCAGGGAATCGGTCCCACTGAAGCTTTCTTT	CASSLQGIGPTEAFF
TRBJ2-2	TRBD2	TRBV7-2	-	TGTGCCAGCAGCTTAGTTGGGCTAGCGGACACCGGGGAGCTGTTTTTT	CASSLVGLADTGELFF
TRBJ1-1	-	TRBV6-5	-	TGTGCCAGCAGTTACAGCGTGGGCACTGAAGCTTTCTTT	CASSYSVGTEAFF
TRBJ2-4	-	TRBV18	-	TGTGCCAGCTCACCAGAGGCCCGAGACGTTGCCCTCCTAGCCAAAAACATTCAGTACTTC	CASSPEARDVALLAKNIQYF
TRBJ2-3	TRBD2	TRBV6-6	-	TGTGCCAGCTGTCTCGCGGGAGATATTCGAACGCAGTATTTT	CASCLAGDIRTQYF
TRBJ1-1	-	TRBV6-5	once	TGTGCCAGCAGTTTACAGGGTTGGCTCCCTGAAGCTTTCTTT	CASSLQGWLPEAFF
TRBJ2-1	-	TRBV19	-	TGTGCCAGTAGTATAGAAATCATTTCCTACAATGAGCAGTTCTTC	CASSIEIISYNEQFF
TRBJ1-6	TRBD1	TRBV3-1/TRBV3-2	-	TGTGCCAGCAGCCATGACAGGGATCGGGCACCCCTCCACTTT	CASSHDRDRAPLHF
TRBJ1-6	-	TRBV6-5	-	TGTGCCAGCAGCCAATACGGTGGCTATAATTCACCCCTCCACTTT	CASSQYGGYNSPLHF
TRBJ1-1	-	TRBV30	once	TGTGCCTGGAGTGTGGGCCGTATGAACACTGAAGCTTTCTTT	CAWSVGRMNTEAFF
TRBJ2-1	TRBD1	TRBV19	few	TGTGCCAGTAGTACCTATGGACAGGGTGATGAGCAGTTCTTC	CASSTYGQGDEQFF
TRBJ1-5	-	TRBV6-1	-	TGTGCCAGCAGTGCGGACAAGGGTGGTAGCAATCAGCCCCAGCATTTT	CASSADKGGSNQPQHF
TRBJ1-1	TRBD1	TRBV7-9	-	TGTGCCAGCAGCCCCCGGACAGGCCCTGAAGCTTTCTTT	CASSPRTGPEAFF
TRBJ2-3	TRBD1	TRBV9	-	TGTGCCAGCAGCGTATCCAGGGGGATTGATACGCAGTATTTT	CASSVSRGIDTQYF
TRBJ1-2	-	TRBV12-3/TRBV12-4	-	TGTGCCAGCAGCCCCCCCGACAGCTATGGCTACACCTTC	CASSPPDSYGYTF
TRBJ2-3	-	TRBV6-2/TRBV6-3	-	TGTGCCAGCAGTTGGGGTCGCAGGGGAACAGATACGCAGTATTTT	CASSWGRRGTDTQYF
TRBJ1-3	-	TRBV16	-	TGTGCCAGCAGCCAATATCCGGAGAGGTCTGGAAACACCATATATTTT	CASSQYPERSGNTIYF
TRBJ2-7	TRBD1	TRBV10-3	few	TGTGCCATCAGTGGCCACCCCGGACAGGGTCTCGACGAGCAGTACTTC	CAISGHPGQGLDEQYF
TRBJ1-2	-	TRBV7-2	-	TGTGCCAGCAGCTCTAAGGCGGGGGCCCTCAAGGGCTACACCTTC	CASSSKAGALKGYTF
TRBJ1-3	TRBD1	TRBV13	-	TGTGCCAGCAGCTTACCGGGACAGGGGACCTCTGGAAACACCATATATTTT	CASSLPGQGTSGNTIYF
TRBJ1-1	-	TRBV19	-	TGTGCCAGTACTCCGCCAGGCAGTCGCCTCCGAGCTTTCTTT	CASTPPGSRLRAFF
TRBJ1-1	-	TRBV19	-	TGTGCCAGTACTCTCGACAGTAACACTGAAGCTTTCTTT	CASTLDSNTEAFF
TRBJ2-2	-	TRBV11-3	-	TGTGCCAGCAGCTTAAGTTCCGGGGTCGGGGAGCTGTTTTTT	CASSLSSGVGELFF
TRBJ2-5	TRBD2	TRBV19	-	TGTGCCAGTAGTACCCGACTAGCGGGGGGTCGGGAGACCCAGTACTTC	CASSTRLAGGRETQYF
TRBJ1-3	-	TRBV30	few	TGTGCCTGGATGAACATATTCTCTGGAAACACCATATATTTT	CAWMNIFSGNTIYF
TRBJ2-3	-	TRBV5-5	-	TGTGCCAGCAGCCCCGGTGGCACAGATACGCAGTATTTT	CASSPGGTDTQYF
TRBJ2-7	TRBD2	TRBV27	-	TGTGCCAGCAGTTTATCAGCGGGGGCCGGAGGAGTCGCCTACGAGCAGTACTTC	CASSLSAGAGGVAYEQYF
TRBJ2-1	-	TRBV27	-	TGTGCCAGCACCCACTTCGAGAGCTCCTACAATGAGCAGTTCTTC	CASTHFESSYNEQFF
TRBJ2-3	-	TRBV3-1/TRBV3-2	-	TGTGCCAGCAGCACAACAGATACGCAGTATTTT	CASSTTDTQYF
TRBJ2-1	TRBD2	TRBV5-4	-	TGTGCCAGCACCACACCGGGGGGGGGCCCCAATGAGCAGTTCTTC	CASTTPGGGPNEQFF
TRBJ1-5	TRBD1	TRBV30	-	TGTGCCTGGAGCGGAGGACAGGGCGGTCAGCCCCAGCATTTT	CAWSGGQGGQPQHF